This is a list of T cell receptor beta chains from one sample in a study of graft-versus-host responses after intestinal transplantation. These receptors have no known antigen. Method: immunoSEQ multiplex PCR; TCRdb's copy keeps in-frame clones and lacks some. This sample has 100,000 or so clones, with about 90% found just once. Here the sequenced sample was unstimulated CD4+ T cells sorted from spleen or lymph node cells, taken before intestinal transplant. Receptors were obtained from a human donor who received an intestinal transplant. CDR3s include the opening cysteine and the closing phenylalanine or tryptophan. D genes are given only for firm matches.

v_call,j_call,d_call,cdr3_aa
TRBV5-5,TRBJ1-5,.,CASSVQGGDQPQHF
TRBV11-3,TRBJ1-1,.,CASSLGPGMNTEAFF
TRBV5-6,TRBJ1-2,.,CASNHPRESGYTF
TRBV6-5,TRBJ1-6,.,CASGYRVNSPLHF
TRBV11-2,TRBJ2-1,.,CASSSPIPSDIEYNEQFF
TRBV10-1,TRBJ1-2,.,CASSETGMVSGYTF
TRBV19,TRBJ2-5,TRBD2,CASSIEGSGGAGETQYF
TRBV7-9,TRBJ2-4,.,CASSRGSDLAKNIQYF
TRBV6-5,TRBJ1-4,.,CASSYGAATNEKLFF
TRBV18,TRBJ2-7,TRBD1,CASSPLGKRDSGQYF
TRBV7-8,TRBJ2-6,.,CASSPRDSGANVLTF
TRBV4-1,TRBJ1-3,TRBD1,CASSHPGTGTGNTIYF
TRBV29-1,TRBJ1-3,.,CSVLQGSGNTIYF
TRBV18,TRBJ1-1,.,CASSPRTSRLEAFF
TRBV7-8,TRBJ2-7,TRBD2,CASSRRTSGSYEQYF
TRBV30,TRBJ1-1,.,CAWRRRGGNTEAFF
TRBV6-1,TRBJ2-3,TRBD2,CASSVSGVGDTQYF
TRBV6-5,TRBJ1-1,.,CASSYSREHIKRKAFF
TRBV27,TRBJ2-1,TRBD2,CASRDGGGISYNEQFF
TRBV30,TRBJ1-5,.,CAWSVSAGYNQPQHF
TRBV25-1,TRBJ1-3,.,CASSALMGPGNTIYF
TRBV28,TRBJ2-1,.,CASSLLGVEQFF